These 9 T cell receptor beta chains were all obtained from the same sample, sequenced in a study of blood T cell repertoires in COVID-19. Using immunoSEQ multiplex PCR, the repertoire was profiled, and TCRdb retains in-frame clones only, with some absent. The sample lists roughly 250,000 clones; roughly nine tenths were seen once. Sequencing used peripheral blood. These TCRs come from a woman aged 25 to 39 with COVID-19, enrolled during active disease.

V and J are TRBV5-1 and TRBJ2-5, with D tentatively TRBD2 (6 bases). The V and J ends lost 2 bases and 7 bases respectively, with 12 bases between them. The CDR3 runs to 13 residues. The germline gives CDR1 SGHRS, CDR2 YFSETQ. The CDR3: CASSLAFGGTQYF. The CDR3, as DNA: TGCGCCAGCAGCTTAGCTTTCGGGGGGACCCAGTACTTC.

This chain connects TRBV14 to TRBJ2-2; perhaps TRBD2 as D (5 bases). Trimming removed 4 bases at V and 3 bases at J, with 9 bases between. CDR1 is SGHDN and CDR2 is FVKESK in the germline V gene. The CDR3 is made up of 14 amino acids. The CDR3 here is CASSPRGDTGELFF. The CDR3 bases are TGTGCCAGCAGCCCCCGGGGAGACACCGGGGAGCTGTTTTTT.

The chain recombines TRBV7-7 with TRBJ2-3; D gene ambiguous. Germline values: CDR1 SSHAT, CDR2 FNYEAQ (reference sequence). The V end was cut by 5 bases, the J end by 0 bases, with 9 bases between. The CDR3 consists of 14 residues. The CDR3 DNA sequence: TGTGCCAGCAGCCTAATCGCTAGCACAGATACGCAGTATTTT. Protein: CASSLIASTDTQYF. Filled out from reference TRBV7-7 and TRBJ2-3, the complete variable domain reads GAGVSQSPRYKVTKRGQDVTLRCDPISSHATLYWYQQALGQGPEFLTYFNYEAQPDKSGLPSDRFSAERPEGSISTLTIQRTEQRDSAMYRCASSLIASTDTQYFGPGTRLTVL.

The gene calls are TRBV18 and TRBJ2-6, with D possibly TRBD2 on 5 matching bases. Germline loops: CDR1 KGHSH, CDR2 LQKENI. The CDR3 length is 15 residues. V lost 1 base and J 5 bases, leaving 9 bases between the germline ends. The CDR3 reads CASSPQRDWANVLTF. CDR3 bases: TGTGCCAGCTCACCACAACGGGATTGGGCCAACGTCCTGACTTTC. Based on the CDR3 plus reference TRBV18 and TRBJ2-6, the full variable domain is NAGVMQNPRHLVRRRGQEARLRCSPMKGHSHVYWYRQLPEEGLKFMVYLQKENIIDESGMPKERFSAEFPKEGPSILRIQQVVRGDSAAYFCASSPQRDWANVLTFGAGSRLTVL.

This chain uses TRBV20-1 with TRBJ2-5, with TRBD1 matching over 8 bases. Germline V gives CDR1 DFQATT, CDR2 SNEGSKA (reference sequence). Trimming cost V 3 bases and J 10 bases; bases outside gene matches: 34. The CDR3 runs 21 residues. This chain's CDR3 is CSASPTTGALIHPYGPWDQYF. CDR3 in DNA: TGCAGTGCTAGTCCGACGACAGGGGCTCTTATACACCCCTACGGTCCTTGGGACCAGTACTTC.

This clone was seen just once. The chain couples TRBV18 to TRBJ2-5, with 7 nucleotides matching TRBD1. The trim removed 3 bases at V and 4 bases at J, leaving 8 bases unmatched. The CDR3 is 15 residues long. Germline V lookup: CDR1 KGHSH, CDR2 LQKENI. The CDR3 bases are TGTGCCAGCTCACCCCAGGGACAGATAGGAGAGACCCAGTACTTC. Its translation is CASSPQGQIGETQYF.

J is TRBJ2-1 and V is TRBV4-1; TRBD2 aligns across 12 bases. There are 19 residues in the CDR3. The germline V gene encodes CDR1 MGHRA and CDR2 YSYEKL. V trimming: 5 bases; J trimming: 4 bases; junction bases outside the gene matches: 15. The CDR3 DNA reads as TGCGCCAGCAGCTTAGGGCTAGCGGGGGGGCAGGGGAGGTACAATGAGCAGTTCTTC. This gives the protein CASSLGLAGGQGRYNEQFF.

This clone was detected once. The J gene is TRBJ2-5, the V gene TRBV9, with TRBD2 identical over 10 bases. Per the germline V gene, CDR1 is SGDLS and CDR2 is YYNGEE. The length of the CDR3 is 17 residues. Losses at the gene ends were 4 bases for V and 7 bases for J; bases not matched to a gene: 16. The CDR3 DNA reads TGTGCCAGCAGCCGAGGTGCCGGAGGGCTAGCGGGGGCGACCCAGTACTTC. Translating it yields CASSRGAGGLAGATQYF.

The chain links TRBV6-1 to TRBJ1-4; D is perhaps TRBD1 (6 bases). The ends were cut back, 3 bases at V and 6 bases at J, with 20 bases in the middle. The CDR3 is made up of 17 amino acids. The germline V gene has CDR1 MNHNS and CDR2 SASEGT. In DNA, the CDR3 is TGTGCCAGCAGTGAGGAGCGCAGGGGATTTAAAGATGAAAAACTGTTTTTT. It encodes CASSEERRGFKDEKLFF.